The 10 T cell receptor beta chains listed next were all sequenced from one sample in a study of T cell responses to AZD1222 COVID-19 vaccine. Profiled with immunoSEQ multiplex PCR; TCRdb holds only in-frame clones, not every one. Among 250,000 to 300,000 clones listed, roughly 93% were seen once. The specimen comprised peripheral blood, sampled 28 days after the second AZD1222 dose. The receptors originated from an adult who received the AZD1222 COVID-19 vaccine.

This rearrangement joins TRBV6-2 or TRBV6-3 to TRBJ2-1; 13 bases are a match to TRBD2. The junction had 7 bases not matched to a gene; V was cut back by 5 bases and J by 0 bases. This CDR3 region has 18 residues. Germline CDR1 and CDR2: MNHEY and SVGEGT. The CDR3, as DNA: TGTGCCAGCAGTAGACTAGCGGGAGGACCTAGCTCCTACAATGAGCAGTTCTTC. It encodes CASSRLAGGPSSYNEQFF.

The DNA for the CDR3 is TGTGCCACCCTCTCGCCTAGCGGGCTCTACGAGCAGTACTTC. Its translation is CATLSPSGLYEQYF. The rearrangement joins TRBV10-3 to TRBJ2-7; TRBD2 agrees at 8 bases. The CDR3 is made up of 14 amino acids. The germline CDR1 and CDR2 sequences are ENHRY and SYGVKD. V dropped 10 bases and J dropped 3; count of bases not matched to a gene: 11.

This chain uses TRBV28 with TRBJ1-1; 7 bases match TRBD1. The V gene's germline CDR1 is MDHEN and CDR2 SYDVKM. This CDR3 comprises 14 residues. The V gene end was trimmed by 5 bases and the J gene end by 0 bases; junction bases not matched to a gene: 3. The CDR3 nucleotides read TGTGCCAGCAGTACAGGGGTCTTGAACACTGAAGCTTTCTTT. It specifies CASSTGVLNTEAFF. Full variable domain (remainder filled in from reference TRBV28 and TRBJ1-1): DVKVTQSSRYLVKRTGEKVFLECVQDMDHENMFWYRQDPGLGLRLIYFSYDVKMKEKGDIPEGYSVSREKKERFSLILESASTNQTSMYLCASSTGVLNTEAFFGQGTRLTVV.

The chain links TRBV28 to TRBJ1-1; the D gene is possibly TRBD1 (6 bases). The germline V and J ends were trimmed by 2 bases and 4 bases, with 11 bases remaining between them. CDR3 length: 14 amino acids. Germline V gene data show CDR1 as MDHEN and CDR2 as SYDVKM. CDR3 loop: CASSLGGGPTEAFF. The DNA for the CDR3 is TGTGCCAGCAGTTTAGGTGGGGGGCCCACTGAAGCTTTCTTT.

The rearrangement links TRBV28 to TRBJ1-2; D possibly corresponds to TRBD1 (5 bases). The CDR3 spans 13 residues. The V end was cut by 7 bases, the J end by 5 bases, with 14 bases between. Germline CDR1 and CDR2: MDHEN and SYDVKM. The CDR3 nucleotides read TGTGCCAGCACTCGGACATTTTTATATGGCTACACCTTC. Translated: CASTRTFLYGYTF.

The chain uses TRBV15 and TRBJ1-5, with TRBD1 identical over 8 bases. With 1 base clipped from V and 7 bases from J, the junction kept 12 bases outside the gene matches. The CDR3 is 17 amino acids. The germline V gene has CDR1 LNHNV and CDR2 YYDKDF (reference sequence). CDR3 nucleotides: TGTGCCACCAGCAGAGGGAGTTTGGCCAGGGGGCAACAGCCCCAGCATTTT. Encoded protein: CATSRGSLARGQQPQHF. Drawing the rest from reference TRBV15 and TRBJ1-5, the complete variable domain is DAMVIQNPRYQVTQFGKPVTLSCSQTLNHNVMYWYQQKSSQAPKLLFHYYDKDFNNEADTPDNFQSRRPNTSFCFLDIRSPGLGDTAMYLCATSRGSLARGQQPQHFGDGTRLSIL.

CDR3: CASSSPVDQGGYTF. In DNA, the CDR3 is TGTGCCAGCAGCTCCCCCGTGGACCAAGGCGGCTACACCTTC. J is TRBJ1-2 and V is TRBV5-4; D gene unclear. V was pared by 3 bases and J by 8 bases, with 17 bases between. CDR1 SGHNT and CDR2 YYREEE come from the germline V gene (reference sequence). The CDR3 is 14 residues long.

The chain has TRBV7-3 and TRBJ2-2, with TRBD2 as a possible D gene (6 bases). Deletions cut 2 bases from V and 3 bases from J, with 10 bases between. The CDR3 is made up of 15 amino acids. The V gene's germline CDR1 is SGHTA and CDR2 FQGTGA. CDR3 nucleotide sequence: TGTGCCAGCAGCTTAGGAGGGGTTGACACCGGGGAGCTGTTTTTT. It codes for CASSLGGVDTGELFF.

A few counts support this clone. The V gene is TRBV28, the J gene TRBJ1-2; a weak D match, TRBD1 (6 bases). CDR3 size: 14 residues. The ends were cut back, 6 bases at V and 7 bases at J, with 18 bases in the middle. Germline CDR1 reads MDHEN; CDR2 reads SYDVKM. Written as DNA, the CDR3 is TGTGCCAGCAGCCCTTGGGGGGGCCCTGGTGGCTACACCTTC. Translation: CASSPWGGPGGYTF.

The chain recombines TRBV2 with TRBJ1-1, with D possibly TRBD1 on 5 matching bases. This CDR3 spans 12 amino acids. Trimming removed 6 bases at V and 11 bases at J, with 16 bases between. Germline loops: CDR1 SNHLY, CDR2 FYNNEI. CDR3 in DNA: TGTGCCAGCAGGACGGGAGGCCCAGGGGCTTTCTTT. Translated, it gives CASRTGGPGAFF.